One T cell receptor (beta chain) is described in this entry. Germline V gives CDR1 DFQATT, CDR2 SNEGSKA (reference sequence). Trimming pared 7 bases from V and 2 bases from J, leaving 8 bases between. There are 11 residues in the CDR3. The sample originates from a study of blood T cell repertoires in COVID-19. Across the study: From T cells, B-cell-depleted T cells, or PBMCs came the material, which was cDNA or gDNA.

Using immunoSEQ multiplex PCR, the repertoire was profiled, and TCRdb retains in-frame clones only, with some absent. The sample yields hundreds of thousands of clones, about 83% seen once. Sequencing was performed on peripheral blood. The source of this sequence is an elderly woman with COVID-19, enrolled during active disease. The rearrangement links TRBV20-1 to TRBJ2-5; D may be TRBD1 (5 bases). This CDR3 reads CSGRAQETQYF. In DNA, the CDR3 is TGCAGTGGCAGGGCACAAGAGACCCAGTACTTC.